Listed below are T cell receptor beta chains from one sample, sequenced in a study of blood T cell repertoires in COVID-19. TCRdb keeps only in-frame clones here, not all; method: immunoSEQ multiplex PCR. This table holds about 81,000 clones, around 92% found once. Material for sequencing was peripheral blood. These receptors were collected from a woman aged 45 to 65 in a cohort sampled during active COVID-19. Both conserved end residues are part of each CDR3. Fields, in order: V gene, J gene, D gene, clone size, CDR3 DNA, CDR3 protein. A D gene is named only where the DNA matches it firmly. Not all rows give a size; the values are once, few, many and, for expanded clones, a class.

>TRBV11-2|TRBJ2-7|TRBD1|.
TGTGCCAGCAGCCCCCTACGGGGACAGGGATCCGAGCAGTACTTC
CASSPLRGQGSEQYF
>TRBV19|TRBJ1-1|.|.
TGTGCCAGTAGGCCCGGATCTTCAGGGTATGCTTTCTTT
CASRPGSSGYAFF
>TRBV7-6|TRBJ2-2|.|once
TGTGCCAGCAGCTTAGCAATACAGGGCACCGGGGAGCTGTTTTTT
CASSLAIQGTGELFF
>TRBV19|TRBJ1-5|.|once
TGTGCCAGTAGTCGGGGCAGGGGTTTTGGCAATCAGCCCCAGCATTTT
CASSRGRGFGNQPQHF
>TRBV2|TRBJ2-7|.|.
TGTGCCAGCAGCAAAGGGGGCTACGAGCAGTACTTC
CASSKGGYEQYF
>TRBV27|TRBJ1-3|TRBD1|.
TGTGCCAGCCGACAGGGGGCGTCTGGAAACACCATATATTTT
CASRQGASGNTIYF
>TRBV10-3|TRBJ2-2|TRBD2|once
TGTGCCATCCTTGTAGCGGGGTCCGGGGAGCTGTTTTTT
CAILVAGSGELFF
>TRBV5-4|TRBJ2-7|.|.
TGTGCCAGCAGCTTAGCTGGCTCCTACGAGCAGTACTTC
CASSLAGSYEQYF
>TRBV6-2/TRBV6-3|TRBJ2-3|.|.
TGTGCCAGCAGTTACGGAGAAGCTGGCACAGATACGCAGTATTTT
CASSYGEAGTDTQYF
>TRBV10-1|TRBJ1-1|TRBD1|.
TGCGCCAGCAGTGTGGACAGGACACTCTTT
CASSVDRTLF
>TRBV4-1|TRBJ1-5|.|.
TGCGCCAGCAGCCCACAAAGGGCAGGGATTTTCGGTCGGGGCAATCAGCCCCAGCATTTT
CASSPQRAGIFGRGNQPQHF
>TRBV24-1|TRBJ2-2|TRBD1|.
TGTGCCACCAGTGATCCCCGGGACAGGGGCACCGGGGAGCTGTTTTTT
CATSDPRDRGTGELFF
>TRBV7-6|TRBJ1-1|.|.
TGTGCCAGCAGCTTATCGTGGGAGACTGAAGCTTTCTTT
CASSLSWETEAFF
>TRBV9|TRBJ2-1|TRBD2|.
TGTGCCAGCAGCGTAGGGGGAGGGAGGGCTAGCCCCCGCTACAATGAGCAGTTCTTC
CASSVGGGRASPRYNEQFF
>TRBV6-5|TRBJ1-1|.|.
TGTGCCAGCAGTTACGGGGAGCAATGGACTGAAGCTTTCTTT
CASSYGEQWTEAFF
>TRBV5-5|TRBJ2-7|.|once
TGTGCCAGCAGCTTGGCGGGGAGACTCTACGAGCAGTACTTC
CASSLAGRLYEQYF
>TRBV7-3|TRBJ2-3|TRBD2|.
TGTGCCAGCAGCTTAGCACTAGCGGCAGATACGCAGTATTTT
CASSLALAADTQYF
>TRBV10-1|TRBJ2-2|.|few
TGCGCCAGCGGTGGGAGTTTTCCCGGGGAGCTGTTTTTT
CASGGSFPGELFF
>TRBV7-9|TRBJ1-6|.|few
TGTGCCAGCAGCCTCACAGGGTCGAATTCACCCCTCCACTTT
CASSLTGSNSPLHF
>TRBV3-1/TRBV3-2|TRBJ2-1|TRBD2|.
TGTGCCAGCAGCCGGGGAGGGTCTGACAATGAGCAGTTCTTC
CASSRGGSDNEQFF
>TRBV7-2|TRBJ2-5|TRBD2|.
TGTGCCAGCAGTTTTTCCCTAGCGGGACAAGAGACCCAGTACTTC
CASSFSLAGQETQYF
>TRBV19|TRBJ1-2|TRBD1|.
TGTGCCAGTAGTGGGGACAGAAATAACTATGGCTACACCTTC
CASSGDRNNYGYTF
>TRBV6-6|TRBJ1-2|.|.
TGTGCCAGCAGTTCTAGCTTGGATGGCTACACCTTC
CASSSSLDGYTF
>TRBV3-1/TRBV3-2|TRBJ1-2|.|.
TGTGCCAGCAGCCAAATCGCGGGTGGCGGCTACACCTTC
CASSQIAGGGYTF
>TRBV6-5|TRBJ1-2|TRBD1|.
TGTGCCAGCAGTTCGACCAGGGGGCGGGGCTACACCTTC
CASSSTRGRGYTF
>TRBV7-8|TRBJ2-3|.|.
TGTGCCAGCAGCTTAGGGCGGCCCGTCACAGATACGCAGTATTTT
CASSLGRPVTDTQYF
>TRBV3-1/TRBV3-2|TRBJ2-1|TRBD2|.
TGTGCCAGCAGCCATATATTACCGGGACTAGCGACCTACAATGAGCAGTTCTTC
CASSHILPGLATYNEQFF
>TRBV9|TRBJ2-3|.|.
TGTGCCAGCAGCACTACTGGGGCGTTCACAGATACGCAGTATTTT
CASSTTGAFTDTQYF
>TRBV18|TRBJ1-2|.|.
TGTGCCAGCTCTCTGACAGAAGCCAAGGCCTATGGCTACACCTTC
CASSLTEAKAYGYTF
>TRBV12-3/TRBV12-4|TRBJ2-7|TRBD2|.
TGTGCCAGCCTACGGGGGGGTGGGTACGAGCAGTACTTC
CASLRGGGYEQYF
>TRBV7-9|TRBJ2-6|.|.
TGTGCCAGCAGCTTACTACTGGGAGTCAACGTCCTGACTTTC
CASSLLLGVNVLTF
>TRBV7-3|TRBJ2-5|.|.
TGTGCCAGCAGTAGGGGGACCTCACAAGAGACCCAGTACTTC
CASSRGTSQETQYF
>TRBV5-1|TRBJ1-1|TRBD1|.
TGCGCCAGCCGAAGGACAGGGTCGGTGAACACTGAAGCTTTCTTT
CASRRTGSVNTEAFF
>TRBV5-6|TRBJ1-3|.|.
TGTGCCAGCAGCTCGTACAGGCTAACAAGGACTGGAAACACCATATATTTT
CASSSYRLTRTGNTIYF
>TRBV6-7|TRBJ2-7|.|.
TGTGCCAACCGAGAGTGCCCGAATGACTACGAGCAGTACTTC
CANRECPNDYEQYF
>TRBV6-6|TRBJ1-4|TRBD1|.
TGTGCCAGCAGCCAATATGACAGGGGCCAAAATGAAAAACTGTTTTTT
CASSQYDRGQNEKLFF
>TRBV11-2|TRBJ1-2|TRBD1|once
TGTGCCAGCAGCCCACTCCGGGACAGGGGGTTGGTCTATGGCTACACCTTC
CASSPLRDRGLVYGYTF
>TRBV6-2/TRBV6-3|TRBJ1-1|TRBD1|.
TGTGCCAGCAGCGCGACAGGGGGCTATACTGAAGCTTTCTTT
CASSATGGYTEAFF
>TRBV29-1|TRBJ2-7|.|.
TGCAGCGTTGAAGATCCTGGGGGGAGTTCCTACGAGCAGTACTTC
CSVEDPGGSSYEQYF
>TRBV5-1|TRBJ2-5|.|.
TGCGCCAGCCGGGGGGCTCTAGTCCAAGAGACCCAGTACTTC
CASRGALVQETQYF
>TRBV10-3|TRBJ2-1|TRBD1|.
TGTGCCATCAGTGAGACAGGGACAGATAACAATGAGCAGTTCTTC
CAISETGTDNNEQFF
>TRBV6-1|TRBJ2-7|TRBD2|.
TGTGCCAGCAGTGAAAGGCGGGAGCCACCCTACGAGCAGTACTTC
CASSERREPPYEQYF
>TRBV9|TRBJ2-1|TRBD2|once
TGTGCCAGCAGCGGGACGGTGGGGGGGTACAATGAGCAGTTCTTC
CASSGTVGGYNEQFF
>TRBV4-1|TRBJ2-7|.|.
TGCGCCAGCAGCCAAGGGGGACACTACGAGCAGTACTTC
CASSQGGHYEQYF
>TRBV20-1|TRBJ1-1|.|.
TGCAGTGCTTACAGACAGGACCAAGCTTTCTTT
CSAYRQDQAFF
>TRBV29-1|TRBJ1-1|TRBD1|.
TGCAGCGTAGGTCGACAGGGGATTCCCGAAGGGGAAGCTTTCTTT
CSVGRQGIPEGEAFF
>TRBV6-5|TRBJ2-7|TRBD2|.
TGTGCCAGCAGGGCAACTAGCGGCGGCCCGTACGAGCAGTACTTC
CASRATSGGPYEQYF
>TRBV19|TRBJ1-3|.|few
TGTGCCAGTAGTATATCAGGGTTCTCTGGAAACACCATATATTTT
CASSISGFSGNTIYF
>TRBV7-9|TRBJ1-1|.|.
TGTGCCAGCAGCCCATTCTGGGAGGGGAACACTGAAGCTTTCTTT
CASSPFWEGNTEAFF
>TRBV12-3/TRBV12-4|TRBJ2-5|.|.
TGTGCCACCTCCCGGGGGAGTGGAGAGACCCAGTACTTC
CATSRGSGETQYF
>TRBV2|TRBJ2-7|TRBD1|once
TGTGCCAGCAGTAAGGGACAGGGAAACTTCTACGAGCAGTACTTC
CASSKGQGNFYEQYF
>TRBV5-1|TRBJ2-1|.|.
TGCGCCAGCAGCGAGGACACAAACTCCTACAATGAGCAGTTCTTC
CASSEDTNSYNEQFF
>TRBV19|TRBJ1-2|.|.
TGTGCCACCTCTCTGCGGAGCTATGGCTACACCTTC
CATSLRSYGYTF
>TRBV18|TRBJ1-1|.|.
TGTGCCAGCCAACAACAGGGAACTGAAGCTTTCTTT
CASQQQGTEAFF
>TRBV28|TRBJ1-1|.|.
TGTGCCAGCACTGTTAACACTGAAGCTTTCTTT
CASTVNTEAFF
>TRBV10-3|TRBJ2-1|.|.
TGTGCCATCAGTGAAAGTAAACAGGGTGTGTGGAATGAGCAGTTCTTC
CAISESKQGVWNEQFF
>TRBV11-3|TRBJ1-2|TRBD1|.
TGTGCCAGCAGCCAAGGACAGGTCTATGGCTACACCTTC
CASSQGQVYGYTF
>TRBV5-6|TRBJ2-6|.|.
TGTGCCAGCAGGCACGACAGGAACTCTGGGGCCAACGTCCTGACTTTC
CASRHDRNSGANVLTF
>TRBV3-1/TRBV3-2|TRBJ2-5|.|once
TGTGCCAGCAGCCAAGAGGGGGGGGCTGAAGAGACCCAGTACTTC
CASSQEGGAEETQYF